This note documents a single TCR beta chain sequence. The sample is drawn from a study of blood T cell repertoires in COVID-19. Sequencing was performed with immunoSEQ multiplex PCR; in TCRdb, only in-frame clones are kept and a portion is missing. The sample lists about 240,000 clones; approximately 80% were seen once. V lost 2 bases to trimming and J lost 2 bases, with 7 bases between them. Germline V lookup: CDR1 MNHEY, CDR2 SVGAGI. The CDR3 runs 13 residues. The sample comprised peripheral blood. This TCR was recovered from a woman between 18 and 30 years old with acute or convalescent COVID-19. V gene TRBV6-5 combines with J gene TRBJ2-7, with a tentative D call TRBD2 (5 bases). The CDR3 loop is CASSYPGTYEQYF. Here the CDR3 DNA reads TGTGCCAGCAGTTACCCGGGGACCTACGAGCAGTACTTC.